Below, 12 T cell receptor beta chains from the same sample are listed, as sequenced in a study of lymphopenia after photon versus proton radiotherapy. The data were produced by immunoSEQ multiplex PCR, yet TCRdb's version contains in-frame clones alone and is incomplete. The sample has about 39,000 clones, 92% seen once. The sample was peripheral blood, taken from a patient treated with photon-based radiotherapy. The receptors were sampled from a man in his fifties or sixties with cholangiocarcinoma.

The V gene is TRBV7-8, the J gene TRBJ2-7, with 9 bases lining up with TRBD2. There are 15 residues in the CDR3. Unmatched junction bases numbered 4, after V lost 1 base and J lost 3 bases. Germline V lookup: CDR1 SGHVS, CDR2 FQNEAQ. CDR3 bases: TGTGCCAGCAGCTTAGGGGCGGGGGGGAACTACGAGCAGTACTTC. It translates to CASSLGAGGNYEQYF.

The chain links TRBV4-1 to TRBJ1-1; D is ambiguous. V was shortened by 0 bases and J by 4 bases, with 6 bases between the two germline ends. The CDR3 length is 13 residues. Per the germline V gene, CDR1 is MGHRA and CDR2 is YSYEKL. For the CDR3, the DNA is TGCGCCAGCAGCCAAGAAGGTAGCACTGAAGCTTTCTTT. This encodes CASSQEGSTEAFF.

The rearrangement links TRBV12-5 to TRBJ2-5; D perhaps matches TRBD2 (6 bases). Germline V lookup: CDR1 LGHNT, CDR2 FRNRAP. Trimming left V 3 bases short and J 10 bases short, with 18 bases between. The CDR3 is made up of 14 amino acids. In DNA, the CDR3 is TGTGCTAGTGGTTTAGAGTCAGCAGGGCGGGACCAGTACTTC. Amino acid sequence: CASGLESAGRDQYF.

V gene TRBV5-6 combines with J gene TRBJ2-7; 7 bases are a match to TRBD1. The CDR3 runs to 14 residues. From germline, CDR1 is SGHDT and CDR2 YYEEEE. The ends lost 3 bases at V and 5 bases at J; junction bases unmatched: 8. As DNA, the CDR3 is TGTGCCAGCAGCTCGGACAGGCTCGGGGACGAGCAGTACTTC. Amino acid sequence: CASSSDRLGDEQYF.

This chain connects TRBV6-5 to TRBJ2-7; 7 bases match TRBD1. The ends lost 6 bases at V and 0 bases at J; junction bases unmatched: 5. This CDR3 has 14 amino acids. Germline-derived CDR1 and CDR2 are MNHEY and SVGAGI. In DNA, the CDR3 is TGTGCCAGCAGCGAACGGGACAGCTCCTACGAGCAGTACTTC. Protein product: CASSERDSSYEQYF.

This chain uses TRBV9 with TRBJ1-6, with D perhaps matching TRBD1 (5 bases). The germline V and J ends were trimmed by 0 bases and 7 bases, with 14 bases remaining between them. CDR1 is SGDLS and CDR2 is YYNGEE in the germline V gene. This CDR3 has 16 residues. CDR3 DNA sequence: TGTGCCAGCAGCGTAGGGGGTACCCGGGGGAATTCACCCCTCCACTTT. The encoded protein is CASSVGGTRGNSPLHF.

The chain joins TRBV13 to TRBJ1-2; no clear D. This CDR3 has 14 residues. Trimming pared 0 bases from V and 2 bases from J, leaving 7 bases between. Germline CDR1 PRHDT, CDR2 FYEKMQ (reference sequence). CDR3 in amino acids: CASSLGRGNYGYTF. CDR3 nucleotide sequence: TGTGCCAGCAGCTTAGGCCGGGGAAACTATGGCTACACCTTC.

This chain connects TRBV5-1 to TRBJ2-3; 9 bases align to TRBD2. J lost 1 base, V lost 0 bases, and 12 bases had no gene match. CDR3 length: 19 residues. Germline lookup yields CDR1 SGHRS and CDR2 YFSETQ. CDR3 sequence: CASSLEGSGSLGGTDTQYF. CDR3 nucleotides: TGCGCCAGCAGCTTGGAAGGTAGCGGGAGTCTCGGGGGCACAGATACGCAGTATTTT. Full variable domain (remainder filled in from reference TRBV5-1 and TRBJ2-3): KAGVTQTPRYLIKTRGQQVTLSCSPISGHRSVSWYQQTPGQGLQFLFEYFSETQRNKGNFPGRFSGRQFSNSRSEMNVSTLELGDSALYLCASSLEGSGSLGGTDTQYFGPGTRLTVL.

This sequence joins TRBV5-6 and TRBJ2-1; 9 nucleotides agree with TRBD2. Germline lookup yields CDR1 SGHDT and CDR2 YYEEEE. CDR3 length equals 12 residues. Unmatched junction bases numbered 3, after V lost 2 bases and J lost 12 bases. This chain's CDR3 is CASSFLAGWQFF. CDR3 DNA: TGTGCCAGCAGCTTCCTAGCGGGGTGGCAGTTCTTC.

The chain combines TRBV28 with TRBJ1-2, with 10 bases that match TRBD1. The CDR3 sequence is 15 residues long. Trimming cost V 5 bases and J 6 bases; bases outside gene matches: 9. The germline V gene encodes CDR1 MDHEN and CDR2 SYDVKM. CDR3 nucleotides: TGTGCCAGCAGTCCCCTAATGGGACAGGGGAATGGCTACACCTTC. It codes for CASSPLMGQGNGYTF.

The chain joins TRBV14 to TRBJ2-7; 9 bases fit TRBD2. This CDR3 contains 14 residues. V dropped 4 bases and J dropped 3; count of bases not matched to a gene: 4. Germline loops: CDR1 SGHDN, CDR2 FVKESK. This chain's CDR3 is CASSPAGGGYEQYF. The CDR3 DNA reads TGTGCCAGCAGCCCAGCGGGGGGAGGCTACGAGCAGTACTTC.

This sequence joins TRBV28 and TRBJ1-3; no clear D gene. V was clipped by 3 bases and J by 8 bases, with 20 bases between them. The CDR3 length is 16 residues. CDR1 and CDR2 (germline): MDHEN, SYDVKM. The CDR3 sequence: CASSFVVEAWEDTIYF. The CDR3 DNA reads as TGTGCCAGCAGTTTTGTTGTGGAGGCGTGGGAAGACACCATATATTTT. Full variable domain (remainder filled in from reference TRBV28 and TRBJ1-3): DVKVTQSSRYLVKRTGEKVFLECVQDMDHENMFWYRQDPGLGLRLIYFSYDVKMKEKGDIPEGYSVSREKKERFSLILESASTNQTSMYLCASSFVVEAWEDTIYFGEGSWLTVV.